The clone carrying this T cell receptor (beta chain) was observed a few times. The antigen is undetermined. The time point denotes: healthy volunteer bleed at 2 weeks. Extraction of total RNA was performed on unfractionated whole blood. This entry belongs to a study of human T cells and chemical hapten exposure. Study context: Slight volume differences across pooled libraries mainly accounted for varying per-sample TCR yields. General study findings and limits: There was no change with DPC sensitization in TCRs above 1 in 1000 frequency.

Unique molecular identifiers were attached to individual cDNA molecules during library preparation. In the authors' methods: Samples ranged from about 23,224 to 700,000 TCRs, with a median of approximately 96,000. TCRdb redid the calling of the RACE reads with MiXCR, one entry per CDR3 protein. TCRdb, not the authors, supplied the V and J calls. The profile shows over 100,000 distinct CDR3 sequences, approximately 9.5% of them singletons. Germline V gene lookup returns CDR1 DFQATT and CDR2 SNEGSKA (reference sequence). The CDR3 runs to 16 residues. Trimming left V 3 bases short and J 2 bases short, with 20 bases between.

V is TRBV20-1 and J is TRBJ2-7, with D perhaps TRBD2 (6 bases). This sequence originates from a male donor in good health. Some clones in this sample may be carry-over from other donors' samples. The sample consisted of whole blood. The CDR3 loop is CSASPRMLAATYEQYF. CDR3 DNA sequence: TGCAGTGCTAGTCCCCGTATGTTAGCGGCTACCTACGAGCAGTACTTC.